This T cell receptor (beta chain) was identified in a study of CD4+ T cells in melanoma. The repertoire was sequenced with immunoSEQ multiplex PCR; TCRdb's copy has only in-frame clones and lacks some. The sample yields about 10,000 clones, roughly 60% seen once. The receptor was isolated from a human donor with melanoma. Specimen: cells from a culture (not recorded whether cultured in vitro).

CDR3 loop: CASSQAVPNTEAFF. As DNA, the CDR3 is TGCGCCAGCAGCCAAGCCGTCCCGAACACTGAAGCTTTCTTT. The chain joins TRBV4-1 to TRBJ1-1; no definite D call. This CDR3 has 14 residues. V was pared by 1 base and J by 1 base, with 7 bases between. From germline, CDR1 is MGHRA and CDR2 YSYEKL.